The T cell receptor (beta chain) described here comes from a study of blood T cell repertoires in COVID-19 (dated by TCRdb to between 2020 and 2021). A note on the overall study: Samples from collaborators originated in the United States, Italy and Spain and spanned both the acute and convalescent phases of COVID-19. The material from the prospective study consisted of cDNA or gDNA derived from T cells, B-cell-depleted T cells, or PBMCs. The dataset comprised deeply sampled blood TCRbeta repertoires from subjects exposed to, actively infected with, or recovered from COVID-19. A freely available public database, intended as a resource for researchers studying the immune response to SARS-CoV-2, is where the repertoires were released. Samples were obtained from the ongoing ImmuneRACE study (first 160 participants) and from about 1,300 subjects provided by 6 global collaborators. Nearly every sample came with metadata listing a de-identified subject ID, COVID-19 status, age in years and sex. Where available, HLA class I and class II types were taken from metadata supplied by the sample provider and were not determined by assay-based typing.

What the authors observed across the whole study: How much clinical and demographic metadata was included differed by source and by participant, and the metadata was provided uncurated.

TCRbeta CDR3 regions were amplified from genomic DNA using the immunoSEQ Assay, a bias-controlled multiplex PCR. In the authors' own workflow: Within the assay, amplification of reference gene primers was used to estimate how many nucleated cells each sample contained. To quantify the absolute abundance of each unique TCRbeta CDR3 rearrangement, sequence reads were collapsed and filtered. For each sample, productive Simpson clonality was calculated as the square root of Simpson's diversity index over productive rearrangements. TCRdb re-hosts the immuneACCESS table, in-frame sequences only. Its copies lack some clones; in the studies checked, an unresolved V gene accounts for under half of them, and the cause for the rest is not known. D and trimming come from the DNA, and the V and J calls and clone size come from that table. In all, the sample holds approximately 120,000 clones, and roughly 79% of those were seen once. The ten largest clones take up under 11% of the sample.

About this clone itself: What this receptor recognizes is not known. Nothing much larger sits one base from this clone, and base qualities are not available.

CDR3 length: 15 amino acids, cysteine to phenylalanine. Kept here is only the CDR3 DNA, which spans 45 bases and is read in frame from base 1. V is reduced by 2 bases and J by 0 bases, leaving a spacing of 9 bases between them. The germline V gene sets CDR1 to SGHRS and CDR2 to YFSETQ. Collaborating institutions collected whole blood in K2EDTA tubes following their own protocols. For TCRbeta analysis, collaborators shipped samples in one of three forms: frozen whole blood, isolated PBMCs, or DNA extracted from either of those sample types. This sequence originates from a human donor in a cohort sampled during active COVID-19. Sequencing was done on a sample of peripheral blood. Recombination connected TRBV5-1 to TRBJ2-1, with the D gene call left open. The bases are TGCGCCAGCAGCTTCCCCTTGAGCTCCTACAATGAGCAGTTCTTC. Its protein is CASSFPLSSYNEQFF.